These 19 T cell receptor beta chains were sequenced from one sample in a study of vaccination effects on CD4 cells after COVID-19. For these receptors, no antigen is known. Clones were sequenced by immunoSEQ multiplex PCR, and TCRdb holds only the in-frame ones, with some missing. The sample carries tens of thousands of clones, approximately 76% recorded once. Antigen-specific CD4+ T cells were expanded (with viral peptide pools) by the ViraFEST assay ahead of sequencing. The authors isolated CD4+ T cells after less than eleven days of culture. Each participant received a vaccine that was either BNT162b2 or mRNA-1273, given as two doses. This specimen consisted of CD4+ T cells from PBMCs cultured with HCoV-229E spike peptides, obtained after COVID-19 vaccination. These receptors originate from a human donor who received a COVID-19 vaccine.

This clone turned up a few times. The chain combines TRBV6-6 with TRBJ1-2; 7 positions match TRBD1. The CDR3 has 13 residues. With 6 bases clipped from V and 5 bases from J, the junction kept 6 bases outside the gene matches. The germline V gene encodes CDR1 MNHNY and CDR2 SVGAGI (reference sequence). The CDR3 coding sequence is TGTGCCAGCAGAGACAGGGAAGGATATGGCTACACCTTC. Amino acids: CASRDREGYGYTF.

This clone was detected only a few times. V and J are TRBV7-9 and TRBJ2-1; possibly TRBD1 for D (7 bases). The V end lost 1 base, the J end lost 10 bases, and 17 bases lay between the germline ends. The CDR3 has 15 amino acids. Germline V gene data show CDR1 as SEHNR and CDR2 as FQNEAQ (reference sequence). Here the CDR3 reads CASSLGRRGQREQFF. The CDR3 DNA follows: TGTGCCAGCAGCTTAGGGAGGAGGGGGCAACGGGAGCAGTTCTTC.

This sequence joins TRBV6-5 and TRBJ1-2, with 9 bases aligning to TRBD1. Losses at the gene ends were 6 bases for V and 4 bases for J; bases not matched to a gene: 6. The CDR3 is 14 residues long. Germline V gives CDR1 MNHEY, CDR2 SVGAGI. Written as DNA, the CDR3 is TGTGCCAGCAGGGAGGACAGGGGACCCTATGGCTACACCTTC. Its translation is CASREDRGPYGYTF.

This chain links TRBV7-9 with TRBJ1-3; no firm D call. Germline CDR1 is SEHNR and CDR2 is FQNEAQ (reference sequence). V dropped 0 bases and J dropped 3 bases, with 9 bases sitting between them. The CDR3 loop spans 15 amino acids. CDR3 amino acids: CASSLARGGGNTIYF. CDR3 DNA sequence: TGTGCCAGCAGCTTAGCGCGGGGTGGTGGAAACACCATATATTTT.

About this clone itself: Other nucleotide sequences from this sample produce the same CDR3. The chain is built from TRBV18 and TRBJ1-1; D may be TRBD1 (6 bases). V was shortened by 3 bases and J by 1 base, with 6 bases between the two germline ends. CDR3 length equals 13 residues. Germline loops: CDR1 KGHSH, CDR2 LQKENI. CDR3 protein: CASSPTGNTEAFF. As DNA, the CDR3 is TGTGCCAGCTCACCGACAGGGAACACTGAAGCTTTCTTT.

The genes are TRBV7-2 and TRBJ2-3; D is perhaps TRBD1 or TRBD2 (7 bases each). The CDR3 loop spans 17 amino acids. V gave up 5 bases and J gave up 2 bases, with 20 bases separating them. Germline loops: CDR1 SGHTA, CDR2 FQGNSA. This chain's CDR3 is CASSPQGRVLVTDTQYF. Here the CDR3 DNA reads TGTGCCAGCAGCCCACAGGGGAGGGTGTTGGTCACAGATACGCAGTATTTT.

The J gene is TRBJ1-1, the V gene TRBV5-4; D is perhaps TRBD1 (6 bases). The CDR3 is made up of 15 amino acids. Trimming stripped 0 bases from V and 4 bases from J, with 13 bases between. Germline V CDR1 and CDR2: SGHNT, YYREEE (reference sequence). CDR3 loop: CASSLVGGGGTEAFF. The CDR3 DNA follows: TGTGCCAGCAGCTTGGTCGGGGGCGGAGGCACTGAAGCTTTCTTT.

This clone has a single count. This sequence joins TRBV19 and TRBJ1-2; no firm D call. This CDR3 is 12 amino acids long. Germline V lookup: CDR1 LNHDA, CDR2 SQIVND (reference sequence). Trimming took off 4 bases at V and 12 bases at J, with 15 bases between the two ends. CDR3 in amino acids: CASSTTGGRNTF. DNA of the CDR3: TGTGCCAGTAGTACCACGGGCGGACGGAACACCTTC.

This clone has just a few counts. The chain is built from TRBV5-4 and TRBJ1-2, with D possibly matching TRBD1 (5 bases). The length of the CDR3 is 15 residues. Trimming shortened V by 3 bases and J by 3 bases, and 15 bases separated the two germline ends. The germline V gene encodes CDR1 SGHNT and CDR2 YYREEE (reference sequence). In nucleotides, the CDR3 is TGTGCCAGCAGCTATCCCGGGGCCTCACACTATGGCTACACCTTC. Protein product: CASSYPGASHYGYTF.

The chain combines TRBV29-1 with TRBJ1-5; D call uncertain. The length of the CDR3 is 13 residues. Germline loops: CDR1 SQVTM, CDR2 ANQGSEA. V was trimmed by 6 bases and J by 2 bases, leaving 11 bases between them. The CDR3 DNA reads as TGCAGCGTCGGGGTATCTGGCAATCAGCCCCAGCATTTT. Its translation is CSVGVSGNQPQHF.

This clone was seen a handful of times. The chain couples TRBV18 to TRBJ2-7; D is ambiguous. The CDR3 spans 12 residues. Germline CDR1 reads KGHSH; CDR2 reads LQKENI. Trimming took off 6 bases at V and 0 bases at J, with 6 bases between the two ends. CDR3 sequence: CASSPSSYEQYF. CDR3 sequence (DNA): TGTGCCAGCTCCCCAAGCTCCTACGAGCAGTACTTC.

The rearrangement uses TRBV2 and TRBJ1-5; 7 bases match TRBD1. Germline V gene lookup returns CDR1 SNHLY and CDR2 FYNNEI. Trimming at V came to 6 bases and at J to 1 base, leaving 3 bases not matched to a gene. There are 14 residues in the CDR3. The CDR3 DNA follows: TGTGCCAGCAGCGACAGGGACAGCAATCAGCCCCAGCATTTT. It yields the protein CASSDRDSNQPQHF. Together with reference TRBV2 and TRBJ1-5, the CDR3 gives the full variable domain: EPEVTQTPSHQVTQMGQEVILRCVPISNHLYFYWYRQILGQKVEFLVSFYNNEISEKSEIFDDQFSVERPDGSNFTLKIRSTKLEDSAMYFCASSDRDSNQPQHFGDGTRLSIL.

V and J are TRBV30 and TRBJ1-5; no firm D call. CDR3 length: 13 amino acids. Trimming took off 0 bases at V and 2 bases at J, with 5 bases between the two ends. The germline V gene has CDR1 GTSNPN and CDR2 SVGIG (reference sequence). For the CDR3, the DNA is TGTGCCTGGAGTGTACTTGGCAATCAGCCCCAGCATTTT. Translation: CAWSVLGNQPQHF.

The V and J genes are TRBV6-5 and TRBJ1-2; no definite D call. Germline CDR1 reads MNHEY; CDR2 reads SVGAGI. The CDR3 spans 15 residues. V was shortened by 6 bases and J by 2 bases, with 16 bases between the two germline ends. This CDR3 reads CASSPQPRGNYGYTF. CDR3 in DNA: TGTGCCAGCAGCCCCCAACCGAGAGGGAACTATGGCTACACCTTC.

V is TRBV2 and J is TRBJ1-5; D is perhaps TRBD1 (5 bases). V lost 5 bases and J lost 4, with 12 bases in between. Germline values: CDR1 SNHLY, CDR2 FYNNEI. The CDR3 loop spans 14 amino acids. CDR3 amino acids: CASSSGLQNQPQHF. For the CDR3, the DNA is TGTGCCAGCAGTTCGGGGCTCCAGAATCAGCCCCAGCATTTT.

This clone was counted only a few times. The V call is TRBV5-1, the J call TRBJ1-1, with D maybe TRBD1 (5 bases). Germline lookup yields CDR1 SGHRS and CDR2 YFSETQ. The V and J ends lost 1 base and 8 bases respectively, with 15 bases between them. The CDR3 runs to 14 residues. The CDR3 DNA follows: TGCGCCAGCAGCTTGTCTCAGGGCACGGGGGAAGCTTTCTTT. This encodes CASSLSQGTGEAFF.

J is TRBJ1-1 and V is TRBV18, with 9 bases lining up with TRBD1. J lost 3 bases, V lost 3 bases, and 8 bases had no gene match. Germline CDR1 reads KGHSH; CDR2 reads LQKENI. The CDR3 has 16 residues. The CDR3 DNA reads as TGTGCCAGCTCACCCGTACAGGGGGCGCAGTACACTGAAGCTTTCTTT. This gives the protein CASSPVQGAQYTEAFF.

This chain joins TRBV27 and TRBJ2-2; 8 bases line up with TRBD2. The CDR3 length is 15 residues. Germline trimming cut 7 bases from V and 0 bases from J; bases unmatched to any gene: 4. Germline V gene lookup returns CDR1 MNHEY and CDR2 SMNVEV (reference sequence). The CDR3 coding sequence is TGTGCCAGCACCGAACTAGCGGCGAACACCGGGGAGCTGTTTTTT. This sequence encodes CASTELAANTGELFF.

J is TRBJ2-2 and V is TRBV25-1; the D is unclear. There are 14 residues in the CDR3. Trimming stripped 1 base from V and 0 bases from J, with 3 bases between. Germline values: CDR1 MGHDK, CDR2 SYGVNS. The CDR3 spells CASSEWANTGELFF. The CDR3 nucleotides are TGTGCCAGCAGTGAATGGGCGAACACCGGGGAGCTGTTTTTT.